This T cell receptor (beta chain) emerged from a study of T cell changes during pregnancy in multiple sclerosis. Germline lookup yields CDR1 SGHAT and CDR2 FQNNGV. V lost 1 base and J lost 2; bases outside the gene matches: 5. This CDR3 comprises 16 residues. The assay was immunoSEQ multiplex PCR, and TCRdb's table has in-frame clones only and misses some. The repertoire holds more than 65,000 clones, approximately 91% seen once, with roughly 2.5% in the top ten. The chain joins TRBV11-2 to TRBJ2-5, with 9 nucleotides matching TRBD1. Source: peripheral blood, taken in the first trimester of pregnancy. This sequence was found in a female donor with multiple sclerosis, enrolled in a pregnancy study. CDR3 region: CASSLGQGGLQETQYF. In nucleotides, the CDR3 is TGTGCCAGCAGCTTAGGACAGGGGGGTTTACAAGAGACCCAGTACTTC.